The sample holds one count of the clone carrying this T cell receptor beta chain. Its antigen is undetermined. The method was immunoSEQ multiplex PCR; TCRdb's version includes in-frame clones alone and lacks a portion of them. The sample shows 20,000 to 25,000 clones, around 64% of them seen only once. CDR1 SGHRS and CDR2 YFSETQ come from the germline V gene. The V and J ends lost 2 bases and 4 bases respectively, with 9 bases between them. This CDR3 is 13 amino acids long. This sample is part of a study of tumor-infiltrating lymphocytes in localized non-small cell lung cancer. The overall study: Some samples were collected after neoadjuvant chemotherapy; smokers, never-smokers and several histologies were included. Tumor tissue and non-adjacent uninvolved lung came from each patient.

Study-level results: T-cell fraction did not differ between immunotypes IM1 and IM2. Only some patients had TCR sequencing, depending on available tissue.

V usage is TRBV5-1 and J usage is TRBJ2-5; D tentatively reads TRBD1 or TRBD2 (5 bases each). The sequenced material came from lung tumor tissue. The sequence came from a human donor with non-small cell lung cancer. CDR3 in amino acids: CASSFNGGETQYF. Written as DNA, the CDR3 is TGCGCCAGCAGCTTTAATGGGGGAGAGACCCAGTACTTC.